This is a list of T cell receptor beta chains from one sample in a study of blood T cell repertoires in COVID-19. Sequencing used immunoSEQ multiplex PCR; TCRdb keeps in-frame clones, though not all of them. The sample carries 250,000 or so clones, 85% recorded once. Input material: PBMCs or T cells enriched from blood (not recorded which). These receptors were obtained from a woman aged 45-65 years who had been exposed to COVID-19. The CDR3 runs from the conserved cysteine through the conserved F or W. Each record gives: D gene, J gene, clone size, V gene, CDR3 DNA, CDR3 protein. The D gene is left open where the match is weak. Some rows have no size entry. The others give once, few or many, or a class for an expanded clone.

>TRBD1|TRBJ1-1|-|TRBV4-3
TGCGCCAGCAGCCTTTTTACAGGGGCTGTCATGAACACTGAAGCTTTCTTT
CASSLFTGAVMNTEAFF
>TRBD1|TRBJ1-2|-|TRBV5-1
TGCGCCAGCAGCCCCGGACAGGGGGCGGCCTATGGCTACACCTTC
CASSPGQGAAYGYTF
>-|TRBJ1-3|-|TRBV19
TGTGCCAGTAGTATAGGGGCTGTCTCTGGAAACACCATATATTTT
CASSIGAVSGNTIYF
>-|TRBJ2-2|-|TRBV11-2
TGTGCCAGCAGCCATGCGTTGGAGCTGTTTTTT
CASSHALELFF
>TRBD1|TRBJ1-1|once|TRBV12-3/TRBV12-4
TGTGCCAGCAGTCCAGGGGGTGGGACTGAAGCTTTCTTT
CASSPGGGTEAFF
>-|TRBJ1-3|-|TRBV2
TGTGCCAGCAGTGTCCGGGTCTCTGGAAACACCATATATTTT
CASSVRVSGNTIYF
>-|TRBJ2-3|-|TRBV7-2
TGTGCCAGCAGCTTAGATGCCCAGTCTCTTACCACAGATACGCAGTATTTT
CASSLDAQSLTTDTQYF
>TRBD1|TRBJ1-4|-|TRBV2
TGTGCCAGTAACATCCACAGGGGGGATGAAAAACTGTTTTTT
CASNIHRGDEKLFF
>TRBD2|TRBJ2-5|-|TRBV10-2
TGCGCCAGCAGTGAAAGGACTGGAGCGGGGCGAGAGACCCAGTACTTC
CASSERTGAGRETQYF
>-|TRBJ1-1|-|TRBV5-7
TGTGCCAGCAGCTCGCAGGAAACTGAAGCTTTCTTT
CASSSQETEAFF
>-|TRBJ1-1|few|TRBV9
TGTGCCAGCAGCGTAGCTCAGGGGATGAACACTGAAGCTTTCTTT
CASSVAQGMNTEAFF
>-|TRBJ1-2|-|TRBV2
TGTGCCAGCAGTTCTAAGGCTTGGGGCTCTCTTGGCTACACCTTC
CASSSKAWGSLGYTF
>-|TRBJ1-2|-|TRBV5-1
TGCGCCAGCAGCTTGGTGGCAGGAGGAGGAACATACGATGGCTACACCTTC
CASSLVAGGGTYDGYTF
>-|TRBJ1-2|-|TRBV6-4
TGTGCCAGCAGTGTAGGAGGGCACAACTATGGCTACACCTTC
CASSVGGHNYGYTF
>-|TRBJ1-6|-|TRBV6-5
TGTGCCAGCATCGGGCAGGGGAATTCACCCCTCCACTTT
CASIGQGNSPLHF
>TRBD1|TRBJ1-6|-|TRBV5-4
TGTGCCAGCAGCTTGGAGGGACAGGGGTTCTCACCCCTCCACTTT
CASSLEGQGFSPLHF